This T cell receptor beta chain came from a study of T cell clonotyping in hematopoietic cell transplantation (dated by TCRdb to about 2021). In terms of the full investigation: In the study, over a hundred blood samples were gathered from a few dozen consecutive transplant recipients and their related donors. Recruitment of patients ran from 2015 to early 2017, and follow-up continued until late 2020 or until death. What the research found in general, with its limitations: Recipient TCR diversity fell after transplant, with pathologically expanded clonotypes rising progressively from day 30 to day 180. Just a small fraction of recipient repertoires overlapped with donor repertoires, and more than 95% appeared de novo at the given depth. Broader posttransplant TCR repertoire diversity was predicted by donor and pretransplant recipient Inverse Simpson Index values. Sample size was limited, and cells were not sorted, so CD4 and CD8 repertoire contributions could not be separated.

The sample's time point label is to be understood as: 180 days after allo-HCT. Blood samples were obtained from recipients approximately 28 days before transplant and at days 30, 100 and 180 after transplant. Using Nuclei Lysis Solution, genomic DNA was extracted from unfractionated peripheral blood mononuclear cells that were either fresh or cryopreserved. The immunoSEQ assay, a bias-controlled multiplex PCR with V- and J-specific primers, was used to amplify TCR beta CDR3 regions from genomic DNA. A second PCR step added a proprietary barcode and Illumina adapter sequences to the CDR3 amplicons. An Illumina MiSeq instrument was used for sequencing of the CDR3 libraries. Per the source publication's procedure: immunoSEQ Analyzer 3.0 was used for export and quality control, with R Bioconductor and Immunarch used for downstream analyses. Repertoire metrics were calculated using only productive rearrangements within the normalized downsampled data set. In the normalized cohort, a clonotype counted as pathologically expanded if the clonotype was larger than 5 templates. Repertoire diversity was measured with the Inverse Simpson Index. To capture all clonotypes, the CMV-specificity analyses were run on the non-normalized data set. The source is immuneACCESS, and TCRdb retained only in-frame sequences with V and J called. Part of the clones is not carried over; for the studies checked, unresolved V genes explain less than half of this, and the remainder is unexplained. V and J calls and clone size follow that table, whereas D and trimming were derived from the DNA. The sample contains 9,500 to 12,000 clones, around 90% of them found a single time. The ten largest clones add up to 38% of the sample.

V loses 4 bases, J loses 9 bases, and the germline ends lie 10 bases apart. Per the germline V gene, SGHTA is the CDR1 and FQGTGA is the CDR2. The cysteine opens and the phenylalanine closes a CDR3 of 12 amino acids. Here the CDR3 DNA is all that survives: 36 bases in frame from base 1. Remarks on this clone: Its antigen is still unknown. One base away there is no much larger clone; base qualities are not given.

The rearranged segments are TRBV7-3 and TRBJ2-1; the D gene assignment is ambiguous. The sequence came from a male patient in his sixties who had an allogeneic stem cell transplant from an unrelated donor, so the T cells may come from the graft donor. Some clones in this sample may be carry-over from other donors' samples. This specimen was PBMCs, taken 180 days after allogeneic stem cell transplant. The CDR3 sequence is CASSSTISEQFF. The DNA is TGTGCCAGCAGCTCCACTATAAGTGAGCAGTTCTTC.